Presented here are 2 T cell receptor beta chains from one specimen sequenced in a study of neurological immune-mediated disorders. Via MiXCR, TCRdb re-called the 5' RACE reads, giving one row per CDR3 protein. The data contain 80,000 or so distinct CDR3 sequences, about 9% of them singletons. Specimen: PBMCs. Receptor source: a man aged 50 or older in good health.

There are many counts of this clonotype. The chain links TRBV7-2 to TRBJ2-3, with D unclear. The germline CDR1 and CDR2 sequences are SGHTA and FQGNSA. Trimming removed 5 bases from V and 1 base from J, with 10 bases in between. This CDR3 spans 14 amino acids. DNA for the CDR3: TGTGCCAGCAGCGACCCGAGAGGCACAGATACGCAGTATTTT. As protein: CASSDPRGTDTQYF.

This clonotype occurred many times. This sequence joins TRBV20-1 and TRBJ2-1, with TRBD2 matching 8 bases. Germline-derived CDR1 and CDR2 are DFQATT and SNEGSKA (reference sequence). The CDR3 loop spans 13 amino acids. With 3 bases clipped from V and 7 bases from J, the junction kept 5 bases outside the gene matches. CDR3 coding DNA: TGCAGTGCTAGCGGGAGGGCCTTAAATGAGCAGTTCTTC. This gives the protein CSASGRALNEQFF.